One and the same sample provided the 29 T cell receptor beta chains below, sequenced in a study of shared clonotypes between healthy human individuals (dated by TCRdb to 2020 to 2021). The library was obtained by the immunoSEQ multiplex PCR assay. TCRdb took this table from immuneACCESS and kept in-frame rearrangements with V and J called. Such tables lack part of the clones; where checked against another copy, unresolved V genes explain under half of the gap, and the rest is unexplained. In all, the sample holds 110,000 or so clones, and approximately 70% of those were seen once. 20% to 25% of the sample goes to the ten largest clones. Input material: memory CD8+ T cells sorted from blood. What the cell subset or site label conveys for this sample: CD45RO+ cells pooled with CCR7-negative TemRA cells. The source is a woman aged 25-40 years in good health.

The V gene is TRBV21-1, the J gene TRBJ2-7; the D call in the table, TRBD2, was not verified against the DNA. TRBV21-1 is marked as a pseudogene. CDR3 length: 18 residues. CDR3 DNA sequence: TGTGCCAGCAACCCGGGGGGGACATGGACGGGAGGGCCCTACGAGCAGTACTTC. It codes for CASNPGGTWTGGPYEQYF.

CDR3 in amino acids: CASSESETYNEQFF. The CDR3 region has the DNA TGCGCCAGCAGTGAGTCGGAGACCTACAATGAGCAGTTCTTC. The rearrangement links TRBV10-1 to TRBJ2-1, with D unclear. The germline V and J ends were trimmed by 0 bases and 2 bases, with 5 bases remaining between them. Germline V lookup: CDR1 WNHNN, CDR2 SYGVQD (reference sequence). The CDR3 is 14 amino acids.

The chain combines TRBV25-1 with TRBJ2-2; the match to TRBD2 covers 11 bases. V dropped 3 bases and J dropped 6; count of bases not matched to a gene: 6. CDR1 MGHDK and CDR2 SYGVNS come from the germline V gene. The CDR3 sequence is 16 residues long. The CDR3 DNA sequence: TGTGCCAGCAGTGACCCCGGGACTAGCGGTTCCGGGGAGCTGTTTTTT. Protein product: CASSDPGTSGSGELFF. The whole variable domain, filled in from reference TRBV25-1 and TRBJ2-2, reads EADIYQTPRYLVIGTGKKITLECSQTMGHDKMYWYQQDPGMELHLIHYSYGVNSTEKGDLSSESTVSRIRTEHFPLTLESARPSHTSQYLCASSDPGTSGSGELFFGEGSRLTVL.

This clone was recorded only once. The chain employs TRBV28 and TRBJ1-1, with unresolved D. V dropped 4 bases and J dropped 0 bases, with 12 bases sitting between them. This CDR3 contains 15 residues. CDR1 and CDR2 from the germline V gene are MDHEN and SYDVKM. The CDR3 DNA sequence: TGTGCCAGCAGTTCCTCCTTTTCAGTGAACACTGAAGCTTTCTTT. It is translated as CASSSSFSVNTEAFF.

The genes are TRBV25-1 and TRBJ2-1; 10 nucleotides agree with TRBD2. V lost 5 bases and J lost 10; bases outside the gene matches: 11. Per the germline V gene, CDR1 is MGHDK and CDR2 is SYGVNS. The CDR3 sequence is 15 residues long. This CDR3 reads CASSTLAGVAGEQFF. The CDR3 nucleotides are TGTGCCAGCAGTACGCTAGCGGGAGTCGCAGGCGAGCAGTTCTTC.

The chain couples TRBV2 to TRBJ2-2, with a tentative D call TRBD2 (6 bases). The germline V gene has CDR1 SNHLY and CDR2 FYNNEI. The length of the CDR3 is 14 residues. V was shortened by 7 bases and J by 4 bases, with 13 bases between the two germline ends. DNA for the CDR3: TGTGCCAGCAATTCGGACGGGAGCACCGGGGAGCTGTTTTTT. It codes for CASNSDGSTGELFF.

The J gene is TRBJ2-7, the V gene TRBV11-2; 9 bases match TRBD1. CDR1 is SGHAT, CDR2 FQNNGV, per germline. The CDR3 has 13 amino acids. J gave up 11 bases and V 3 bases, and 8 bases lay outside the gene matches. The CDR3 DNA sequence: TGTGCCAGCAGCTTCTTCCTTGGGACAGGGAAGTACTTC. The encoded protein is CASSFFLGTGKYF. Together with reference TRBV11-2 and TRBJ2-7, the CDR3 gives the full variable domain: EAGVAQSPRYKIIEKRQSVAFWCNPISGHATLYWYQQILGQGPKLLIQFQNNGVVDDSQLPKDRFSAERLKGVDSTLKIQPAKLEDSAVYLCASSFFLGTGKYFGPGTRLTVT.

With respect to this clone: A far bigger clonotype differs at one base, so this is likely a read error. J is TRBJ1-2 and V is TRBV6-8, with D maybe TRBD1 (6 bases). The CDR3 is 15 residues long. V shed 4 bases and J shed 6 bases, with 18 bases lying between them. The germline V gene has CDR1 MNHGY and CDR2 SAAAGT. CDR3 bases: TGTGCCAGCAGTTCCCCAGGCGGGGGCGCCGATGGCTACACCTTC. Protein product: CASSSPGGGADGYTF.

This clone was observed a handful of times. The V call is TRBV28, the J call TRBJ1-2; D gene uncertain. The CDR3 extends over 14 amino acids. CDR1 and CDR2 from the germline V gene are MDHEN and SYDVKM. Trimming left V 7 bases short and J 4 bases short, with 16 bases between. CDR3 residues: CASNYRTITYGYTF. DNA for the CDR3: TGTGCCAGCAACTACAGAACCATTACCTATGGCTACACCTTC.

Only a few counts were recorded for this clone. The V and J genes are TRBV19 and TRBJ1-5, with D perhaps matching TRBD1 (6 bases). Between the trimmed V and J ends, which lost 3 bases and 7 bases, there was a span of 13 bases. Germline lookup yields CDR1 LNHDA and CDR2 SQIVND (reference sequence). The CDR3 has 14 amino acids. This CDR3 is CASSMGQGSQPQHF. Written as DNA, the CDR3 is TGTGCCAGTAGTATGGGCCAGGGGAGCCAGCCCCAGCATTTT. The entire variable domain, with the rest obtained from reference TRBV19 and TRBJ1-5, is as follows: DGGITQSPKYLFRKEGQNVTLSCEQNLNHDAMYWYRQDPGQGLRLIYYSQIVNDFQKGDIAEGYSVSREKKESFPLTVTSAQKNPTAFYLCASSMGQGSQPQHFGDGTRLSIL.

This clone came up a few times. The rearrangement joins TRBV19 to TRBJ2-1, with 8 bases matching TRBD2. The J segment lost 10 bases and the V segment lost 8 bases, leaving 4 bases of the junction unmatched. CDR1 is LNHDA and CDR2 is SQIVND in the germline V gene (reference sequence). The CDR3 is 11 residues long. The CDR3 nucleotides are TGTGCCAGTTCTAGCGGGTGGGAGCAGTTCTTC. Translation: CASSSGWEQFF.

This clone was seen once. The J gene is TRBJ1-3, the V gene TRBV6-6, with a tentative D call TRBD1 (5 bases). Germline CDR1 MNHNY, CDR2 SVGAGI (reference sequence). The ends were cut back, 0 bases at V and 5 bases at J, with 11 bases in the middle. The CDR3 extends over 15 amino acids. For the CDR3, the DNA is TGTGCCAGCAGTTACTCGGGGCTCCCACGAAACACCATATATTTT. It translates to CASSYSGLPRNTIYF.

This chain uses TRBV25-1 with TRBJ2-1; D gene unclear. Trimming removed 6 bases at V and 6 bases at J, with 6 bases between. The CDR3 length is 11 residues. CDR1 is MGHDK and CDR2 is SYGVNS in the germline V gene. The CDR3 is CASRRGNEQFF. Written as DNA, the CDR3 is TGTGCCAGCAGGCGCGGCAATGAGCAGTTCTTC. The full variable domain, rest sourced from reference TRBV25-1 and TRBJ2-1, is EADIYQTPRYLVIGTGKKITLECSQTMGHDKMYWYQQDPGMELHLIHYSYGVNSTEKGDLSSESTVSRIRTEHFPLTLESARPSHTSQYLCASRRGNEQFFGPGTRLTVL.

The chain joins TRBV19 to TRBJ2-7; 8 nucleotides line up with TRBD1. Trimming cost V 5 bases and J 5 bases; bases outside gene matches: 11. CDR3 length equals 15 residues. In germline, CDR1 is LNHDA, CDR2 SQIVND (reference sequence). CDR3: CASSQDRDRFDEQYF. CDR3 in DNA: TGTGCCAGTAGTCAGGACCGGGACAGGTTTGACGAGCAGTACTTC.

In its sample, this clone was seen a few times. The rearrangement links TRBV2 to TRBJ1-2; D is uncertain. The CDR3 is made up of 12 amino acids. Trimming took 11 bases from V and 0 from J, leaving 10 bases between them. CDR1 is SNHLY and CDR2 is FYNNEI in the germline V gene. The DNA for the CDR3 is TGTGCCTCGGCGACACCTAACTATGGCTACACCTTC. Translation: CASATPNYGYTF.

This clone came up a few times. The chain recombines TRBV27 with TRBJ2-7, with TRBD1 as a possible D gene (6 bases). Trimming removed 8 bases at V and 0 bases at J, with 11 bases between. This CDR3 is 13 amino acids long. Germline loops: CDR1 MNHEY, CDR2 SMNVEV (reference sequence). The CDR3 sequence: CASGTISSYEQYF. The DNA for the CDR3 is TGTGCCAGCGGGACAATAAGCTCCTACGAGCAGTACTTC.

This chain joins TRBV6-5 and TRBJ2-7; D perhaps matches TRBD2 (6 bases). V gave up 5 bases and J gave up 4 bases, with 18 bases separating them. CDR3 length equals 15 residues. The germline gives CDR1 MNHEY, CDR2 SVGAGI. The CDR3, as DNA: TGTGCCAGCAGTATAACCCGGGAGAACCTTTACGAGCAGTACTTC. The encoded protein is CASSITRENLYEQYF.

The CDR3 nucleotides read TGTGCCAGCAGTGAACGAGTAGCCAATGAGCAGTTCTTC. This translates into CASSERVANEQFF. The rearrangement links TRBV25-1 to TRBJ2-1; D is uncertain. V was shortened by 2 bases and J by 6 bases, with 8 bases between the two germline ends. Germline CDR1 is MGHDK and CDR2 is SYGVNS. The length of the CDR3 is 13 residues.

The gene calls are TRBV2 and TRBJ2-3; perhaps TRBD1 as D (7 bases). The germline gives CDR1 SNHLY, CDR2 FYNNEI. The CDR3 sequence is 14 residues long. The V end lost 7 bases, the J end lost 0 bases, and 11 bases lay between the germline ends. DNA of the CDR3: TGTGCCAGCAAGGCGGGACAGAGCACAGATACGCAGTATTTT. Translated, it gives CASKAGQSTDTQYF.

The chain combines TRBV9 with TRBJ2-5, with TRBD2 matching 7 bases. CDR3 length: 14 residues. Per the germline V gene, CDR1 is SGDLS and CDR2 is YYNGEE. The V segment lost 7 bases and the J segment 5 bases; nucleotides outside the gene matches: 11. The DNA of the CDR3 is TGTGCCAGCTCGAGCGGGAACCTGGTGGAGACCCAGTACTTC. As protein: CASSSGNLVETQYF.

The genes are TRBV6-4 and TRBJ2-3, with D possibly matching TRBD2 (7 bases). The CDR3 totals 17 residues. Germline CDR1 is MRHNA and CDR2 is SNTAGT. The V end was cut by 5 bases, the J end by 1 base, with 19 bases between. The CDR3 loop is CASSSGAGDSGTDTQYF. In DNA, the CDR3 is TGTGCCAGCAGTTCAGGGGCGGGAGATTCGGGCACAGATACGCAGTATTTT.

This sequence joins TRBV27 and TRBJ1-2, with D unclear. CDR3 length: 13 residues. The V end was cut by 5 bases, the J end by 10 bases, with 17 bases between. In germline, CDR1 is MNHEY, CDR2 SMNVEV (reference sequence). The CDR3 reads CASSTIRDGFYTF. CDR3 in DNA: TGTGCCAGCAGTACTATAAGGGATGGGTTCTACACCTTC.

This chain connects TRBV6-6 to TRBJ1-1; D call uncertain. V dropped 5 bases and J dropped 0 bases, with 4 bases sitting between them. The CDR3 covers 12 residues. Germline assignment: CDR1 MNHNY and CDR2 SVGAGI (reference sequence). CDR3 coding DNA: TGTGCCAGCAGTCTCATGAACACTGAAGCTTTCTTT. This sequence encodes CASSLMNTEAFF.

The chain couples TRBV25-1 to TRBJ2-6; a possible D gene is TRBD2 (6 bases). The germline gives CDR1 MGHDK, CDR2 SYGVNS. Trimming left V 5 bases short and J 0 bases short, with 14 bases between. This CDR3 contains 17 residues. Here the CDR3 DNA reads TGTGCCAGCAGTTCCGAAGACGGGGGCTCTGGGGCCAACGTCCTGACTTTC. Translated, it gives CASSSEDGGSGANVLTF.

This chain uses TRBV29-1 with TRBJ2-7; D might be TRBD1 or TRBD2, each matching 6 bases. The CDR3 is made up of 15 amino acids. Trimming removed 3 bases at V and 7 bases at J, with 22 bases between. Looked up from germline, CDR1 is SQVTM and CDR2 is ANQGSEA. This chain's CDR3 is CSVDDEDSSAGEQYF. The CDR3 nucleotides read TGCAGCGTTGATGATGAGGACAGCTCGGCGGGGGAGCAGTACTTC.

The genes are TRBV18 and TRBJ2-7; TRBD2 is a possible D gene (6 bases). The CDR3 sequence is 17 residues long. CDR1 is KGHSH, CDR2 LQKENI, per germline. The ends were cut back, 4 bases at V and 2 bases at J, with 21 bases in the middle. CDR3 amino acids: CASSLLKGDFHPYEQYF. The CDR3 coding sequence is TGTGCCAGCTCACTTTTAAAAGGGGACTTTCATCCCTACGAGCAGTACTTC. The full variable domain, its missing parts supplied by reference TRBV18 and TRBJ2-7, is NAGVMQNPRHLVRRRGQEARLRCSPMKGHSHVYWYRQLPEEGLKFMVYLQKENIIDESGMPKERFSAEFPKEGPSILRIQQVVRGDSAAYFCASSLLKGDFHPYEQYFGPGTRLTVT.

The chain carries TRBV7-4 and TRBJ2-7, with D possibly TRBD2 on 6 matching bases. V gave up 1 base and J gave up 3 bases, with 19 bases separating them. Germline-derived CDR1 and CDR2 are SGHVT and SQSDAQ. This CDR3 spans 17 amino acids. The CDR3 reads CASSLDSEPGLLYEQYF. DNA of the CDR3: TGTGCCAGCAGCTTAGATTCAGAACCGGGACTCCTCTACGAGCAGTACTTC.

The chain joins TRBV29-1 to TRBJ1-1; a possible D gene is TRBD1 (5 bases). Germline-derived CDR1 and CDR2 are SQVTM and ANQGSEA. The CDR3 runs to 12 residues. V gave up 6 bases and J gave up 7 bases, with 15 bases separating them. CDR3 in amino acids: CSVGDSVLEAFF. The CDR3 coding sequence is TGCAGCGTCGGAGACAGCGTCCTTGAAGCTTTCTTT.

V and J are TRBV7-6 and TRBJ2-7, with 9 nucleotides matching TRBD2. The CDR3 is 15 residues long. In germline, CDR1 is SGHVS, CDR2 FNYEAQ. Trimming took 3 bases from V and 2 from J; bases not matched to a gene: 5. The CDR3 coding sequence is TGTGCCAGCAGCTTCACTAGCGGGTACCCCTACGAGCAGTACTTC. Amino acids: CASSFTSGYPYEQYF.